The source of this TCR beta chain is a study of T-cell memory formation after mild COVID-19. Turning to the study itself: The TCR clusters were mostly specific to one donor. Regarding the study as a whole: CD4+ bias marked clones expanding day 15 to 37, unlike balanced contracting clones.

MiXCR was run by TCRdb on the 5' RACE reads, yielding one entry per CDR3 protein. The sample carries around 440,000 distinct CDR3 sequences, 18% recorded once. In the case of this clonotype: Its antigen is undetermined.

This CDR3 is built from 16 residues. Per the germline V gene, CDR1 is SEHNR and CDR2 is FQNEAQ (reference sequence). Trimming took off 0 bases at V and 5 bases at J, with 13 bases between the two ends. The origin of this receptor is an adult woman who had mild COVID-19 (a few samples of this study predate the infection). Cell type and time point are not known. The sample comprised PBMCs or a T cell subset sorted from them (not recorded which). The chain joins TRBV7-9 to TRBJ2-2; D might be TRBD1 (5 bases). DNA of the CDR3: TGTGCCAGCAGCTTAGCGGGCAGGGATTTGACCGGGGAGCTGTTTTTT. Protein product: CASSLAGRDLTGELFF.